This TCR beta chain was observed in a study of blood T cells in healthy people across ages. Overall study: Template-switching capture recovered about one barcoded beta molecule per two T cells.

A sample-barcoded 5' primer and a J-beta primer mix were used in a second PCR of roughly 6 to 11 cycles. TCRdb ran MiXCR on the 5' RACE reads and lists one entry per CDR3 protein. The table shows about 1,000,000 distinct CDR3 sequences, with more than 35% occurring only once. As to this clonotype: Its antigen is still unknown.

Study results and limitations: Researchers judged that diversity estimates from one million T cells fell short of true values. Diversity of TCR beta per million T cells declined in a roughly linear way with age. The CMV status of each donor remained undetermined, and this could have confounded shifts in expanded clonotypes.

V shed 8 bases and J 2 bases; nucleotides not matched to a gene: 5. The CDR3 is 14 residues long. The germline CDR1 and CDR2 sequences are MNHNS and SASEGT. The TCR was taken from an older woman in good health. The genes are TRBV6-1 and TRBJ2-7; 11 bases map to TRBD1. The sample was blood. The CDR3 is CASCRDRGAYEQYF. CDR3 in DNA: TGTGCCAGCTGCCGGGACAGGGGGGCCTACGAGCAGTACTTC.